This record looks at one T cell receptor (beta chain) sequence and its context. Its specificity is not known. The CDR3 contains 14 residues. The germline V and J ends were trimmed by 4 bases and 3 bases, with 13 bases remaining between them. Germline CDR1 reads SEHNR; CDR2 reads FQNEAQ (reference sequence). In CD8 memory, CD45RO+ cells were put together with CCR7-negative CD45RA+ TemRA cells. This was a deep-level run. The data were produced by immunoSEQ multiplex PCR, yet TCRdb's version contains in-frame clones alone and is incomplete. The sample holds about 380,000 clones, approximately 97% seen once. This sample was taken from a study of shared clonotypes between healthy human individuals. Regarding the study as a whole: As a rule, naive subsets had a larger estimated richness than memory subsets.

The rearrangement uses TRBV7-9 and TRBJ2-7; perhaps TRBD1 as D (6 bases). Sequenced input: memory CD8+ T cells sorted from blood. Subset of the sample: CD45RO+ cells pooled with CCR7-negative TemRA cells. This TCR was recovered from a man aged 25-45 years in good health. CDR3 protein: CASSSRTDLYEQYF. The CDR3 DNA reads TGTGCCAGCAGCTCCCGGACAGATCTCTACGAGCAGTACTTC.